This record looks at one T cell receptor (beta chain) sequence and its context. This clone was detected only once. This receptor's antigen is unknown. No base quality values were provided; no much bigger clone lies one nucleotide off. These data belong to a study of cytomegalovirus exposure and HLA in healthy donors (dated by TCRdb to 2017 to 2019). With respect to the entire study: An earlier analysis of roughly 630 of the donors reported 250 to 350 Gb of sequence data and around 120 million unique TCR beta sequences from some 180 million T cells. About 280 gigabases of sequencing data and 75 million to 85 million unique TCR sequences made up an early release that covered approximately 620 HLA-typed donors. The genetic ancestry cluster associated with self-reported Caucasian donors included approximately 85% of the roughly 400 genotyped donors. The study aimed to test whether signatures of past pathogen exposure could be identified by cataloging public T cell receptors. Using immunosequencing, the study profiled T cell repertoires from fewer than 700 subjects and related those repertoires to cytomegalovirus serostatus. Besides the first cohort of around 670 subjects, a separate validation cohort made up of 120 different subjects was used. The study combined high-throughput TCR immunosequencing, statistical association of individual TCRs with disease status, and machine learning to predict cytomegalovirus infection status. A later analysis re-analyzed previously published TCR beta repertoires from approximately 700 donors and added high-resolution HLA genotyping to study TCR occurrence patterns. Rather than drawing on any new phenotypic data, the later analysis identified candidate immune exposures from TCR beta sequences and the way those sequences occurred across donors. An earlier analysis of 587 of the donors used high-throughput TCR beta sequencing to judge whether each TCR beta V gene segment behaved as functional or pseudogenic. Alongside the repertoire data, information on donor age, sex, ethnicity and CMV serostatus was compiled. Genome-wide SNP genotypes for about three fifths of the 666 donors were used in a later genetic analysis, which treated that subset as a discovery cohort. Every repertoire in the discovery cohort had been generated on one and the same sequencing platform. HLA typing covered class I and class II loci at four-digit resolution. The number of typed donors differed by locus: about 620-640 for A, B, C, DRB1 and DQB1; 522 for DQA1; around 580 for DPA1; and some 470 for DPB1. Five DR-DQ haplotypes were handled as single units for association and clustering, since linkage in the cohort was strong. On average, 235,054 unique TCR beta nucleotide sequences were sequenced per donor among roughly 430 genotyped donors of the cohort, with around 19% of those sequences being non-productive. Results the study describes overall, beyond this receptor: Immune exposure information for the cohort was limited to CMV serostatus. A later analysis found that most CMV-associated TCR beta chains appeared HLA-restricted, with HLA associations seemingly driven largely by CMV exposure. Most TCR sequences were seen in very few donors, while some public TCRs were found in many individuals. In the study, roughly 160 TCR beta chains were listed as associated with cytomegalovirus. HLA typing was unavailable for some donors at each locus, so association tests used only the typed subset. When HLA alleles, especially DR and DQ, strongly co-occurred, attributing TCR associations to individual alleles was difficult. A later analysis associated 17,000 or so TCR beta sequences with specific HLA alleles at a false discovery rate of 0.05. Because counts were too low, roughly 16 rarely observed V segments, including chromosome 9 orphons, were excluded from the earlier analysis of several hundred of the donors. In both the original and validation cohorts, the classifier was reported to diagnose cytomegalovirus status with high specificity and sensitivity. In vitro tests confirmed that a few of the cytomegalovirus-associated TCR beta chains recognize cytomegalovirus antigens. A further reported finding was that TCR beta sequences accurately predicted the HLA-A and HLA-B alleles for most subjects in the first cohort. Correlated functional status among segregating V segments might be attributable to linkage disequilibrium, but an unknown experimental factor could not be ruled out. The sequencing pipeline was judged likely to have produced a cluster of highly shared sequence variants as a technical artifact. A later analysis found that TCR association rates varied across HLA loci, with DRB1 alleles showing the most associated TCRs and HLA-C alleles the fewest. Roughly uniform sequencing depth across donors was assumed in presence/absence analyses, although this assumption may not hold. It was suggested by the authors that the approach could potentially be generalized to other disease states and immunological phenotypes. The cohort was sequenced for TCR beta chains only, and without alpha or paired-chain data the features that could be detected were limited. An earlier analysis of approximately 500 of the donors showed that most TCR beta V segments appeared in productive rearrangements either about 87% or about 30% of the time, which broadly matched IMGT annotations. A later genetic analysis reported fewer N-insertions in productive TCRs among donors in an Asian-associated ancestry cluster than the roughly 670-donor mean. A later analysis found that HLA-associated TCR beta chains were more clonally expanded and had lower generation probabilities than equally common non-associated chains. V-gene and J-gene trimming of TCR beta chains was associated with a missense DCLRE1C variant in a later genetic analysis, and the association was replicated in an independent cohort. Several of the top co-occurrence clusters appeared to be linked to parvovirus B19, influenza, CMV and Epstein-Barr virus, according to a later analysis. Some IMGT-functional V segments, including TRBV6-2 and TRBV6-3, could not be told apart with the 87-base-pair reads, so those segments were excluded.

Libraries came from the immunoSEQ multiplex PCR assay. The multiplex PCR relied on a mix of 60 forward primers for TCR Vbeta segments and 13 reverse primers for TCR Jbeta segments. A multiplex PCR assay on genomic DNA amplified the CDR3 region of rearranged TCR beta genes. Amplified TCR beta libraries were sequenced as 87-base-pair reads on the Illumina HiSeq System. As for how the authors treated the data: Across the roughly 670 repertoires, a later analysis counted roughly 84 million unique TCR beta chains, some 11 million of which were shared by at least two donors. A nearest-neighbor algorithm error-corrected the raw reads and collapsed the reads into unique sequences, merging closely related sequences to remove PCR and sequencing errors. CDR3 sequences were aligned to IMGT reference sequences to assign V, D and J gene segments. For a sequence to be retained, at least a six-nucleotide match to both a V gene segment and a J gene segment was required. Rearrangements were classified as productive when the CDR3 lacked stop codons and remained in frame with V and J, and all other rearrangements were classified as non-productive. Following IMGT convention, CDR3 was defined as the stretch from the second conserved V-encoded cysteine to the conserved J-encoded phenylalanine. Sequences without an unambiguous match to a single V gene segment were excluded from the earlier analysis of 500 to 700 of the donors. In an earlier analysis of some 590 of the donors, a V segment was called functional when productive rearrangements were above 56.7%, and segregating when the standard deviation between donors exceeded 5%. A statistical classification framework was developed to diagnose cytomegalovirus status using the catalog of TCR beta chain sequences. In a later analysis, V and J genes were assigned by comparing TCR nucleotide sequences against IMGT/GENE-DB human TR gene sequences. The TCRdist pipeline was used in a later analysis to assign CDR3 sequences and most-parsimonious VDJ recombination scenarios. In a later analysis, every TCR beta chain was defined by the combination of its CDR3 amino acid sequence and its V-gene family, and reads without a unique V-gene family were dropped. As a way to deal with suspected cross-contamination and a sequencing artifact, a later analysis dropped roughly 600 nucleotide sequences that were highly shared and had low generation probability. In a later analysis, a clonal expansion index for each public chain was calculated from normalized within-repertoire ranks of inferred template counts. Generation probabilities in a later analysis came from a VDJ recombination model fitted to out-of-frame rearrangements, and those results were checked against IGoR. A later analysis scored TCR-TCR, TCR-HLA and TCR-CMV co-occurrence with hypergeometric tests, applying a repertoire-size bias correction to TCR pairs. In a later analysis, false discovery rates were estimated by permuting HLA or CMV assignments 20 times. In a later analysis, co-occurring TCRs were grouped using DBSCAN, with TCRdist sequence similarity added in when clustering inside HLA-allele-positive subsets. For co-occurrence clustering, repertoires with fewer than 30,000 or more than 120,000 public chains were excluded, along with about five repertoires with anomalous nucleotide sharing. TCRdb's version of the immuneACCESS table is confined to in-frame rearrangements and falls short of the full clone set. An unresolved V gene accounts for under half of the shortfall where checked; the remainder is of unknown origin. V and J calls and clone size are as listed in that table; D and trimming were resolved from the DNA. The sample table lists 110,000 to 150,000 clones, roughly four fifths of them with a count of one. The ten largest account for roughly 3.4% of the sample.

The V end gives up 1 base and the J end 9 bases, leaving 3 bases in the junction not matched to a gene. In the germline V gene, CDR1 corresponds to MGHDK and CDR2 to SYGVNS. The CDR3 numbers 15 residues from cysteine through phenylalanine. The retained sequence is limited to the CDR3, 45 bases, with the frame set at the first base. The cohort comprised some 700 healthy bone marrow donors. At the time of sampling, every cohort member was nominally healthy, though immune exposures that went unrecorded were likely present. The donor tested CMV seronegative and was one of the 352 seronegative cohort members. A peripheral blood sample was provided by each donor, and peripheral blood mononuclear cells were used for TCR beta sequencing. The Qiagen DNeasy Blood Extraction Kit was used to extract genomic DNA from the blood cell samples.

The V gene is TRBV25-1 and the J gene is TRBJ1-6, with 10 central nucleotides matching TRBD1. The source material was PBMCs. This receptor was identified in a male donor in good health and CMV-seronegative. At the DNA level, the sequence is TGTGCCAGCAGTGAATTGGACAGGGGGGGTTCACCCCTCCACTTT. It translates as CASSELDRGGSPLHF.